Listed below are T cell receptor beta chains from one sample, sequenced in a study of PD-1 blockade in classical Hodgkin lymphoma. TCRdb's table, derived via immunoSEQ multiplex PCR, lists solely in-frame clones and lacks some. This sample carries about 12,000 clones, roughly 84% of them seen once, and the ten largest clones take 30% to 40%. This specimen was CD8+ T cells from blood, taken before the fourth cycle of nivolumab. These receptor sequences come from a human donor with classical Hodgkin lymphoma. The donor label of this sample is uncertain. The CDR3 runs from the conserved cysteine through the conserved F or W. The order of the fields is J gene, V gene, CDR3 length, D gene, clone size, CDR3 DNA, CDR3 protein. D genes are given only for firm matches. Some rows have no size entry. The others give once, few or many, or a class for an expanded clone.

TRBJ1-1 TRBV19 14 - - TGTGCCAGTACCCCGGGGGATGGAGGCACTGAAGCTTTCTTT CASTPGDGGTEAFF
TRBJ2-7 TRBV7-2 15 TRBD2 - TGTGCCAGCAGCCGTAGCGGGACCAACTCCTACGAGCAGTACTTC CASSRSGTNSYEQYF
TRBJ2-2 TRBV19 16 - few TGTGCCAGTAGTATCGCGGGGGCGCCGGGCACCGGGGAGCTGTTTTTT CASSIAGAPGTGELFF
TRBJ1-1 TRBV2 14 - - TGTGCCAGCAGTGAAGGCCCCCGGGGCCCTGAAGCTTTCTTT CASSEGPRGPEAFF
TRBJ1-1 TRBV5-6 14 - - TGTGCCAGCAGCTTGGCAGGGTCAGTCACTGAAGCTTTCTTT CASSLAGSVTEAFF
TRBJ2-7 TRBV28 13 - - TGTGCCAGCAGTTTTGCGAGCTCCTACGAGCAGTACTTC CASSFASSYEQYF
TRBJ2-4 TRBV5-8 14 - - TGTGCCAGCAGCGCGGGCCCTGGGGAAAACATTCAGTACTTC CASSAGPGENIQYF
TRBJ2-7 TRBV7-8 14 TRBD2 - TGTGCCAGCAGCTCATTAGCGGGAGCCACCGAGCAGTACTTC CASSSLAGATEQYF
TRBJ2-1 TRBV28 13 - - TGTGCCAGCGAACTGTTAGGGGACAATGAGCAGTTCTTC CASELLGDNEQFF
TRBJ2-3 TRBV27 13 - once TGTGCCAGCAGTTTTGGATTCACAGATACGCAGTATTTT CASSFGFTDTQYF
TRBJ2-7 TRBV30 15 - - TGTGCCTGGAGTATAATGGCAGGGTTAAGGGACGAGCAGTACTTC CAWSIMAGLRDEQYF
TRBJ1-2 TRBV19 13 - - TGTGCCAGTAGTGAAGATGGGGTCGGTGGCTACACCTTC CASSEDGVGGYTF
TRBJ2-1 TRBV11-3 15 - - TGTGCCAGCAGCTTAGACGGGGGCTCCTACAATGAGCAGTTCTTC CASSLDGGSYNEQFF
TRBJ1-1 TRBV5-6 16 - - TGTGCCAGCATCCCGGGCCAGGGGTGGCAGAACACTGAAGCTTTCTTT CASIPGQGWQNTEAFF
TRBJ2-7 TRBV7-9 15 - - TGTGCCAGCAGCCCCACATCTCAGTTGTCCTACGAGCAGTACTTC CASSPTSQLSYEQYF